The clone carrying this TCR beta chain came up once. The data were produced by immunoSEQ multiplex PCR, yet TCRdb's version contains in-frame clones alone and is incomplete. This repertoire shows approximately 93,000 clones, over 85% found once; its top ten account for about 0.45%. J gave up 3 bases and V 4 bases, and 5 bases lay outside the gene matches. This CDR3 is built from 15 residues. CDR1 and CDR2 (germline): SGHTA, FQGNSA. This record comes from a study of Tregs in tolerant kidney transplant recipients. This sequence originates from a human donor who received a combined kidney and bone marrow transplant. The chain has TRBV7-2 and TRBJ1-2, with 10 positions matching TRBD1. Source: CD4+ T cells from blood, taken before the transplant. The CDR3 nucleotides read TGTGCCAGCAGCTCCGACAGGGGGCATTACTATGGCTACACCTTC. It translates to CASSSDRGHYYGYTF.